This TCR beta chain was retrieved from a study of T cell changes during pregnancy in multiple sclerosis. Produced via immunoSEQ multiplex PCR; TCRdb's table is partial and in-frame only. The table shows around 35,000 clones, with roughly 90% occurring only once. CDR1 is MNHNY, CDR2 SVGAGI, per germline (reference sequence). The CDR3 consists of 11 residues. Trimming removed 5 bases from V and 6 bases from J, with 8 bases in between. The material sequenced was CD8+ T cells from peripheral blood mononuclear cells, taken after pregnancy. The rearrangement joins TRBV6-6 to TRBJ2-7; perhaps TRBD2 as D (5 bases). The receptor's source is a female donor with multiple sclerosis, enrolled in a pregnancy study. This CDR3 is CASSEGLEQYF. CDR3 nucleotide sequence: TGTGCCAGCAGTGAGGGTCTCGAGCAGTACTTC.